This T cell receptor beta chain is from a study of T cells of healthy individuals. One entry per CDR3 protein results from TCRdb running MiXCR on the 5' RACE reads. The repertoire holds approximately 100,000 distinct CDR3 sequences, roughly a sixth seen once, with roughly 6.2% in the top ten. CDR3 size: 14 residues. Germline V CDR1 and CDR2: LGHDT, YNNKEL (reference sequence). Trimming removed 0 bases at V and 3 bases at J, with 9 bases between. The chain carries TRBV3-1 and TRBJ2-7; D gene uncertain. This receptor was taken from a human donor in good health. CDR3 DNA: TGTGCCAGCAGCCAAGATTTCAGGCACTACGAGCAGTACTTC. Protein product: CASSQDFRHYEQYF.